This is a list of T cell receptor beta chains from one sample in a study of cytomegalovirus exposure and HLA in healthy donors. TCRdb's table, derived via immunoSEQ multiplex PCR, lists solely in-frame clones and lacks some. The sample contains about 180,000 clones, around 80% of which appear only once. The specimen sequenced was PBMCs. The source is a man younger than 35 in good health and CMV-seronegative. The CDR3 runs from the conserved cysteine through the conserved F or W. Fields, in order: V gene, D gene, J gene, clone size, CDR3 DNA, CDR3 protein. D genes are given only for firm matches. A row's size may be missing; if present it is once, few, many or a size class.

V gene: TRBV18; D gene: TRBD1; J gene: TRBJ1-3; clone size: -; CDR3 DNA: TGTGCCAGCTCACCCGGGACAGGTGGAAACACCATATATTTT; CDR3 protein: CASSPGTGGNTIYF
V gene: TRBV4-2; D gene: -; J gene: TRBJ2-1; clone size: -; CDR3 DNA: TGTGCCAGCAGCTTGGGACACTACAATGAGCAGTTCTTC; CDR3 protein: CASSLGHYNEQFF
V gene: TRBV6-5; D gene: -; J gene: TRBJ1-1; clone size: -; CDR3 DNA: TGTGCCAGCACCAACGGGGCTGAAGCTTTCTTT; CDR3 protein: CASTNGAEAFF
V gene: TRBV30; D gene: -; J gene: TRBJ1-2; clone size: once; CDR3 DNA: TGTGCCTGGAGTGTAGTCAGTCAGGCCACCTTC; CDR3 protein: CAWSVVSQATF
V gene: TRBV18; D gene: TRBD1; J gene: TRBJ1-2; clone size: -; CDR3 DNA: TGTGCCAGCTCACCATCCAGGGGGCTGCCTAACTATGGCTACACCTTC; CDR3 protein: CASSPSRGLPNYGYTF
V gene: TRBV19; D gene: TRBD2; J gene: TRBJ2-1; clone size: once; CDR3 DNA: TGTGCCAGTAGTCTGACGTTAGCGGGAGAGGCATACAATGAGCAGTTCTTC; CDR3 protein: CASSLTLAGEAYNEQFF
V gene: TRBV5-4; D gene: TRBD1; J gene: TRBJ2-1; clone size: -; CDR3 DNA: TGTGCCAGCAGCGGGAACAGGGGGCGCAATGAGCAGTTCTTC; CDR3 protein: CASSGNRGRNEQFF
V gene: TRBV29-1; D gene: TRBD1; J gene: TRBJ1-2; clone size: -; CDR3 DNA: TGCAGCGTTGAATGGGACAGGGTGTTCGATGGCTACACCTTC; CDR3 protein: CSVEWDRVFDGYTF
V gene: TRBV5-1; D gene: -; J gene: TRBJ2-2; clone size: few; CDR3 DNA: TGCGCCAGCAGCTTGTACGCAGAAATCGGGGAGCTGTTTTTT; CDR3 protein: CASSLYAEIGELFF
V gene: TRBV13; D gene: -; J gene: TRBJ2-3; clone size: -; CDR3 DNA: TGTGCCAGCAGCACCACTGGGAGCGGTGACACAGATACGCAGTATTTT; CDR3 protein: CASSTTGSGDTDTQYF
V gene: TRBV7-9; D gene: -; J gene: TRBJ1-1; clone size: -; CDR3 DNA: TGTGCCAGCAACCAAGAGACAGTAATGAACACTGAAGCTTTCTTT; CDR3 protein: CASNQETVMNTEAFF
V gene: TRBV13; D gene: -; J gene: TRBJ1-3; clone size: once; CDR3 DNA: TGTGCCAGCAGCTTCAAGCTTCACTACTTCTCTGGAAACACCATATATTTT; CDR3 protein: CASSFKLHYFSGNTIYF
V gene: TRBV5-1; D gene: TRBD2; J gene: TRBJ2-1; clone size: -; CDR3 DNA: TGCGCCAGCAGCTCTCGACTAGCGGGGGGGAAGACCAGCTCCTACAATGAGCAGTTCTTC; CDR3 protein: CASSSRLAGGKTSSYNEQFF
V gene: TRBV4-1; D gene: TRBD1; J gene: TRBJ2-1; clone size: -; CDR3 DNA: TGCGCCAGCAGCCAAGATCCACAGGGGGCTGATGAGCAGTTCTTC; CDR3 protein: CASSQDPQGADEQFF
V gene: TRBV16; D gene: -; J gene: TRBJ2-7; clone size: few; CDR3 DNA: TGTGCCAGCAGCCACTTCAGGGCTTCTCACGAGCAGTACTTC; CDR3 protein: CASSHFRASHEQYF
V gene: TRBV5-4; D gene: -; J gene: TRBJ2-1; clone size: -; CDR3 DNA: TGTGCCAGCAGCTACCAGGGCTCCTACAATGAGCAGTTCTTC; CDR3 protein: CASSYQGSYNEQFF
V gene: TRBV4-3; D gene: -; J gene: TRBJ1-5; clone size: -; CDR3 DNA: TGCGCCAGCAGCCAAGAACACAGCTCAAATCAGCCCCAGCATTTT; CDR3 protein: CASSQEHSSNQPQHF
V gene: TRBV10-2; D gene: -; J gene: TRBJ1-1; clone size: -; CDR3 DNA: TGCGCCAGCAGTGAGCTCAGGAACACTGAAGCTTTCTTT; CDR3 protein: CASSELRNTEAFF
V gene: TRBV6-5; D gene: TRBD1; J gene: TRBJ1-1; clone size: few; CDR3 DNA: TGTGCCAGCAGGGGCCAGGGGGCTGGGGACACTGAAGCTTTCTTT; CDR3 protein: CASRGQGAGDTEAFF
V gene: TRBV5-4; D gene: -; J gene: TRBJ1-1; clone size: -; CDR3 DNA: TGTGCCAGCAGCTCACGCGGGGGCACCACTGAAGCTTTCTTT; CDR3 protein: CASSSRGGTTEAFF
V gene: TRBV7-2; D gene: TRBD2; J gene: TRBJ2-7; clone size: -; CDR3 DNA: TGTGCCAGCAGCTTGAGGGACTACTCCTACGAGCAGTACTTC; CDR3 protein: CASSLRDYSYEQYF
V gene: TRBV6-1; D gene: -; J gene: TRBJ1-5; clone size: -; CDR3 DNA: TGTGCCAGCAGTGAAGCGCCGGACCGGAGGAGCAATCAGCCCCAGCATTTT; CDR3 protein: CASSEAPDRRSNQPQHF
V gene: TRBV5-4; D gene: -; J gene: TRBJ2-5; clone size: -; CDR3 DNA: TGTGCCAGCAGCTTTTTTACAGACCAAGAGACCCAGTACTTC; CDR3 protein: CASSFFTDQETQYF
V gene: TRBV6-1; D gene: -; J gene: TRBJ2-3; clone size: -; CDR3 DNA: TGTGCCAGCAGCACCGGGAATGGGCCGGATACGCAGTATTTT; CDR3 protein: CASSTGNGPDTQYF